These 2 T cell receptor beta chains were all obtained from the same sample, sequenced in a study of T cell repertoires and leukemia-associated antigens. These TCRs' antigens remain unknown. A single record per CDR3 protein comes from TCRdb applying MiXCR to the 5' RACE reads. The sample includes around 14,000 distinct CDR3 sequences, more than 30% of them seen just once. The sample was CD3+ T cells sorted from blood and cultured. The receptors shown here come from a female donor in good health.

This clonotype was counted at least ten times. V usage is TRBV24-1 and J usage is TRBJ2-1; D is perhaps TRBD1 or TRBD2 (5 bases each). V was pared by 2 bases and J by 8 bases, with 15 bases between. CDR3 length: 15 residues. Germline CDR1 is KGHDR and CDR2 is SFDVKD. CDR3 protein: CATSDSGPRFHEQFF. The CDR3 DNA reads TGTGCCACCAGTGATTCGGGACCACGGTTTCATGAGCAGTTCTTC.

This clonotype was found once. Likely a read error: the CDR3 ends without its conserved phenylalanine or tryptophan. The chain combines TRBV28 with TRBJ1-5, with 9 bases fitting TRBD1. The CDR3 is 16 amino acids. CDR1 and CDR2 from the germline V gene are MDHEN and SYDVKM. CDR3 nucleotide sequence: TGTGCCAGCAGTTTAGAGGGACAGGGAGGATATCAGCCTCAGCATCTT. Amino acids: CASSLEGQGGYQPQHL.